This TCR beta chain was captured in a study of memory CD4+ T cells and cytomegalovirus serostatus. Looking at the study overall: Healthy Belgian adult donors included under ten CMV-positive and 24 CMV-negative people.

Study conclusions and caveats: CD4+ memory repertoires contained about two fifths of the 164 reported CMV TCRbeta sequences.

Per the germline V gene, CDR1 is MDHEN and CDR2 is SYDVKM. This CDR3 comprises 14 residues. Trimming pared 6 bases from V and 3 bases from J, leaving 12 bases between. The sort gate was single viable CD3+CD4+CD8-CD45RO+ cells for memory CD4+ T cells. About this clone: Its target is unknown.

Here immunoSEQ multiplex PCR was the method, and the copy in TCRdb shows in-frame clones only, minus some. The table has some 50,000 clones, around 80% seen once; the top ten hold roughly 1.5%. The chain employs TRBV28 and TRBJ1-5, with D tentatively TRBD1 (6 bases). This clonotype was sampled from an adult in good health and CMV-seronegative. Sequencing was done on a sample of memory CD4+ T cells from blood. The CDR3 DNA reads TGTGCCAGCAGGCGTGGACAGTTCAATCAGCCCCAGCATTTT. Protein sequence: CASRRGQFNQPQHF.